The 25 T cell receptor beta chains below all came from one sample that was sequenced in a study of control samples from healthy donors and cancer patients. The assay was immunoSEQ multiplex PCR, and TCRdb's table has in-frame clones only and misses some. The sample records 200,000 to 250,000 clones, 90% to 95% being singletons. The sequenced sample was blood. These receptors came from a man over 45 in good health.

The chain recombines TRBV7-2 with TRBJ1-1; D not certain. CDR1 and CDR2 from the germline V gene are SGHTA and FQGNSA. Trimming shortened V by 3 bases and J by 6 bases, and 11 bases separated the two germline ends. The CDR3 is 13 amino acids. CDR3 sequence reads: CASSFSGSAEAFF. The DNA of the CDR3 is TGTGCCAGCAGCTTTTCGGGTTCCGCTGAAGCTTTCTTT. The whole variable domain, filled in from reference TRBV7-2 and TRBJ1-1, reads GAGVSQSPSNKVTEKGKDVELRCDPISGHTALYWYRQSLGQGLEFLIYFQGNSAPDKSGLPSDRFSAERTGGSVSTLTIQRTQQEDSAVYLCASSFSGSAEAFFGQGTRLTVV.

The CDR3 sequence is CASSRQGAEETQYF. The CDR3 nucleotides read TGCGCCAGCAGTCGACAGGGGGCTGAAGAGACCCAGTACTTC. The gene calls are TRBV5-1 and TRBJ2-5, with 10 bases aligning to TRBD1. With 5 bases clipped from V and 3 bases from J, the junction kept 4 bases outside the gene matches. CDR3 size: 14 residues. From germline, CDR1 is SGHRS and CDR2 YFSETQ.

The chain carries TRBV10-1 and TRBJ1-2; D gene ambiguous. V lost 8 bases, J lost 7 bases, and 11 bases lay in between. CDR1 is WNHNN and CDR2 is SYGVQD in the germline V gene (reference sequence). This CDR3 is 11 amino acids long. CDR3 bases: TGCGCCAGCCAAGGGCCCAGTGGCTACACCTTC. Its translation is CASQGPSGYTF.

The chain employs TRBV24-1 and TRBJ1-4, with D maybe TRBD1 (5 bases). This CDR3 has 14 amino acids. V was shortened by 7 bases and J by 0 bases, with 8 bases between the two germline ends. Germline-derived CDR1 and CDR2 are KGHDR and SFDVKD. The CDR3 coding sequence is TGTGCCACCAGCGACAGTTCAACTAATGAAAAACTGTTTTTT. It specifies CATSDSSTNEKLFF.

V gene TRBV10-3 combines with J gene TRBJ1-6, with D possibly being TRBD1 (6 bases). The germline CDR1 and CDR2 sequences are ENHRY and SYGVKD. Deletions cut 0 bases from V and 9 bases from J, with 30 bases between. The CDR3 covers 21 residues. CDR3 in DNA: TGTGCCATCAGTGAGTCGACGGGGAAAGAACAGGGCCCACCTTTTTTTTCACCCCTCCACTTT. Translation: CAISESTGKEQGPPFFSPLHF.

Notes on this clone: Other nucleotide sequences from this sample produce the same CDR3. The chain combines TRBV5-1 with TRBJ1-1; D is unclear. Trimming removed 0 bases at V and 0 bases at J, with 9 bases between. This CDR3 contains 15 residues. CDR1 SGHRS and CDR2 YFSETQ come from the germline V gene. DNA of the CDR3: TGCGCCAGCAGCTTGGGGGCAGGTTTGAACACTGAAGCTTTCTTT. Its protein is CASSLGAGLNTEAFF.

The genes are TRBV28 and TRBJ1-5; maybe TRBD1 (6 bases). Germline V lookup: CDR1 MDHEN, CDR2 SYDVKM. The CDR3 consists of 15 residues. V lost 3 bases and J 5 bases, leaving 14 bases between the germline ends. The CDR3 loop reads CASSFSDRSHQPQHF. The DNA for the CDR3 is TGTGCCAGCAGTTTCTCGGACAGATCACATCAGCCCCAGCATTTT.

V gene TRBV6-5 combines with J gene TRBJ1-4; D remains ambiguous. CDR3 length equals 14 residues. Trimming cost V 6 bases and J 3 bases, with 11 bases left between them. The germline CDR1 and CDR2 sequences are MNHEY and SVGAGI. The CDR3 sequence is CASSLGNANEKLFF. The DNA for the CDR3 is TGTGCCAGCAGCTTAGGGAATGCTAATGAAAAACTGTTTTTT.

This rearrangement joins TRBV2 to TRBJ2-2; 11 positions agree with TRBD2. The CDR3 totals 15 residues. V dropped 8 bases and J dropped 3; count of bases not matched to a gene: 5. In germline, CDR1 is SNHLY, CDR2 FYNNEI. The CDR3 reads CASGGLAAHTGELFF. In DNA, the CDR3 is TGTGCCAGCGGGGGACTAGCGGCACACACCGGGGAGCTGTTTTTT.

The rearrangement joins TRBV6-5 to TRBJ1-4; 9 bases are shared with TRBD1. The CDR3 is 15 amino acids. V was pared by 6 bases and J by 4 bases, with 6 bases of the junction left unmatched. From germline, CDR1 is MNHEY and CDR2 SVGAGI. This chain's CDR3 is CASRTGGIGNEKLFF. The DNA of the CDR3 is TGTGCCAGCAGGACAGGGGGAATTGGTAATGAAAAACTGTTTTTT.

This clone showed up just once. The genes are TRBV25-1 and TRBJ2-3, with D uncertain. This CDR3 spans 12 amino acids. Germline V gene data show CDR1 as MGHDK and CDR2 as SYGVNS. Trimming cost V 5 bases and J 1 base, with 4 bases left between them. The CDR3 DNA follows: TGTGCCAGCAGTCCCGGCACAGATACGCAGTATTTT. It translates to CASSPGTDTQYF.

The J gene is TRBJ2-2, the V gene TRBV29-1; no definite D call. This CDR3 contains 14 residues. Per germline, CDR1 SQVTM and CDR2 ANQGSEA. The V and J ends lost 1 base and 4 bases respectively, with 10 bases between them. CDR3 loop: CSVEGQWGTGELFF. CDR3 coding DNA: TGCAGCGTTGAAGGTCAATGGGGCACCGGGGAGCTGTTTTTT.

This clone occurred once. The gene calls are TRBV7-3 and TRBJ1-6; D might be TRBD1 (5 bases). V shed 3 bases and J shed 10 bases, with 16 bases lying between them. The CDR3 consists of 15 residues. Germline V lookup: CDR1 SGHTA, CDR2 FQGTGA. CDR3 bases: TGTGCCAGCAGCTTGGTTGGAAGGGGCGGGTCACCCCTCCACTTT. This gives the protein CASSLVGRGGSPLHF. Full variable domain (rest looked up from reference TRBV7-3 and TRBJ1-6): GAGVSQTPSNKVTEKGKYVELRCDPISGHTALYWYRQSLGQGPEFLIYFQGTGAADDSGLPNDRFFAVRPEGSVSTLKIQRTERGDSAVYLCASSLVGRGGSPLHFGNGTRLTVT.

The chain combines TRBV19 with TRBJ2-6; perhaps TRBD1 as D (6 bases). V was shortened by 3 bases and J by 0 bases, with 12 bases between the two germline ends. CDR3 length equals 17 residues. Germline lookup yields CDR1 LNHDA and CDR2 SQIVND (reference sequence). The CDR3 region has the DNA TGTGCCAGTAGTATCGCGGACAGCTTCTCTGGGGCCAACGTCCTGACTTTC. It translates to CASSIADSFSGANVLTF.

V usage is TRBV28 and J usage is TRBJ2-1, with TRBD1 as a possible D gene (5 bases). Trimming cost V 8 bases and J 5 bases, with 16 bases left between them. Germline-derived CDR1 and CDR2 are MDHEN and SYDVKM. This CDR3 spans 14 amino acids. This chain's CDR3 is CASRSVDKNNEQFF. For the CDR3, the DNA is TGTGCCAGCCGTTCGGTGGACAAGAACAATGAGCAGTTCTTC.

The J gene is TRBJ1-2, the V gene TRBV28; 7 positions match TRBD1. From germline, CDR1 is MDHEN and CDR2 SYDVKM. The CDR3 is 12 residues long. V lost 5 bases to trimming and J lost 8 bases; unmatched junction nucleotides: 5. This chain's CDR3 is CASSQGGAGYTF. DNA of the CDR3: TGTGCCAGCAGTCAGGGGGGGGCGGGCTACACCTTC.

The chain links TRBV4-1 to TRBJ1-1; TRBD1 matches 8 bases. There are 16 residues in the CDR3. V was pared by 3 bases and J by 6 bases, with 12 bases of the junction left unmatched. Germline-derived CDR1 and CDR2 are MGHRA and YSYEKL. The CDR3 DNA reads as TGCGCCAGCAGCCATCGGCCGACAGGGGAGTTTGCTGAAGCTTTCTTT. As protein: CASSHRPTGEFAEAFF.

The chain uses TRBV9 and TRBJ2-5, with 7 bases aligning to TRBD2. Germline V gene data show CDR1 as SGDLS and CDR2 as YYNGEE. This CDR3 comprises 12 residues. V lost 9 bases and J lost 4; bases outside the gene matches: 6. Here the CDR3 reads CANKGRVETQYF. The CDR3 DNA sequence: TGTGCCAATAAAGGGAGGGTAGAGACCCAGTACTTC.

CDR3 coding DNA: TGTGCCAGCAGCTTGTGGGGCAGGGGAACCGGGGAGCTGTTTTTT. Protein product: CASSLWGRGTGELFF. The J gene is TRBJ2-2, the V gene TRBV5-5; D possibly corresponds to TRBD1 (6 bases). This CDR3 has 15 residues. Germline loops: CDR1 SGHKS, CDR2 YYEKEE (reference sequence). V lost 1 base and J lost 5, with 12 bases in between.

As regards this clone: The junction differs from germline at one of its ends, possibly a read error. The sample has other DNA sequences that encode this CDR3 too. The chain links TRBV5-1 to TRBJ2-2; a weak D match, TRBD1 (5 bases). Per germline, CDR1 SGHRS and CDR2 YFSETQ. CDR3 length equals 14 residues. CDR3 sequence reads: CASSLDTYTGELFF. CDR3 bases: TGCGCCAGCAGTTTGGACACCTACACCGGGGAGCTGTTTTTT.

The gene calls are TRBV3-1 (or the pseudogene TRBV3-2) and TRBJ1-1; D unclear. Germline V gene data show CDR1 as LGHDT and CDR2 as YNNKEL (reference sequence). V was cut by 5 bases and J by 5 bases, with 9 bases left in between. The CDR3 spans 12 residues. The CDR3 reads CASSAPGTEAFF. The CDR3 bases are TGTGCCAGCAGCGCCCCCGGGACTGAAGCTTTCTTT.

The gene calls are TRBV7-2 and TRBJ2-5; D may match TRBD1 or TRBD2 (7 bases each). The length of the CDR3 is 15 residues. V was clipped by 3 bases and J by 1 base, with 12 bases between them. Germline CDR1 SGHTA, CDR2 FQGNSA. In DNA form, the CDR3 reads TGTGCCAGCAGCTTTAGGGAGGGGGCCCAAGAGACCCAGTACTTC. Its translation: CASSFREGAQETQYF.

J is TRBJ2-3 and V is TRBV7-6; 10 bases agree with TRBD1. The germline gives CDR1 SGHVS, CDR2 FNYEAQ. The CDR3 sequence is 18 residues long. The V segment lost 1 base and the J segment 0 bases; nucleotides outside the gene matches: 7. The CDR3 DNA reads TGTGCCAGCAGCTTAGGAAGAGGGGGACAGGGGAGCACAGATACGCAGTATTTT. This translates into CASSLGRGGQGSTDTQYF.

The CDR3, as DNA: TGTGCTAGTGGTCGCCCACAGGGTGATGAGCAGTTCTTC. Amino acids: CASGRPQGDEQFF. The chain couples TRBV12-5 to TRBJ2-1; tentative D call: TRBD1 (6 bases). The CDR3 has 13 residues. Trimming shortened V by 5 bases and J by 8 bases, and 13 bases separated the two germline ends. The germline V gene encodes CDR1 LGHNT and CDR2 FRNRAP. The full variable domain, in which reference TRBV12-5 and TRBJ2-1 provide the parts outside the CDR3, is DARVTQTPRHKVTEMGQEVTMRCQPILGHNTVFWYRQTMMQGLELLAYFRNRAPLDDSGMPKDRFSAEMPDATLATLKIQPSEPRDSAVYFCASGRPQGDEQFFGPGTRLTVL.

The genes are TRBV14 and TRBJ1-4, with D tentatively TRBD1 (5 bases). There are 16 residues in the CDR3. V was trimmed by 4 bases and J by 7 bases, leaving 19 bases between them. Germline V CDR1 and CDR2: SGHDN, FVKESK. CDR3: CASSPRAGSLGEKLFF. DNA of the CDR3: TGTGCCAGCAGCCCACGGGCAGGGTCGTTAGGTGAAAAACTGTTTTTT.